These T cell receptor beta chains were read from a single sample in a study of blood T cell repertoires in COVID-19. The method was immunoSEQ multiplex PCR; TCRdb's version includes in-frame clones alone and lacks a portion of them. This sample has about 160,000 clones; roughly 85% occur once, and the top ten carry more than 9%. The sequencing input was peripheral blood. Source of these receptors: a woman aged 80 or over with active or convalescent COVID-19. The CDR3 runs from the conserved cysteine through the conserved F or W. D genes are given only for firm matches. Expanded clones are given a class, and other clones once, few, many or no size at all.

cdr3_length j_call clone_size v_call d_call cdr3_nt cdr3_aa
11 TRBJ1-1 . TRBV20-1 . TGCAGTGCTAGAGCGTTGACTGAAGCTTTCTTT CSARALTEAFF
16 TRBJ2-7 . TRBV5-1 . TGCGCCAGCAGCTTGGTGCACCAGGGGAGCTCCTACGAGCAGTACTTC CASSLVHQGSSYEQYF
14 TRBJ1-4 . TRBV2 TRBD1 TGTGCCAGCAGCGACAGGGGGTCAAGTGAAAAACTGTTTTTT CASSDRGSSEKLFF
14 TRBJ1-2 . TRBV10-1 TRBD1 TGCGCCAGCCTAAAAGACAGGGGGCGTTTGTGCTACACCTTC CASLKDRGRLCYTF
14 TRBJ1-5 . TRBV7-9 . TGTGCCAGCAGCCCACAGGGATTCAATCAGCCCCAGCATTTT CASSPQGFNQPQHF
16 TRBJ2-1 . TRBV24-1 TRBD2 TGTGCCACCAGTGATAGTACTAGCGGCTCCTACAATGAGCAGTTCTTC CATSDSTSGSYNEQFF
15 TRBJ1-3 . TRBV7-6 . TGTGCCAGCAGCGGACAGTTGAGCTCTGGAAACACCATATATTTT CASSGQLSSGNTIYF
15 TRBJ2-5 . TRBV28 TRBD1 TGTGCCAGCAGTTCAACCGGGACAGGGTGGGAGACCCAGTACTTC CASSSTGTGWETQYF
16 TRBJ1-3 . TRBV5-1 . TGCGCCAGCAGCGTAACAGGGAAAGAGGGTGGAAACACCATATATTTT CASSVTGKEGGNTIYF
15 TRBJ2-6 many TRBV6-5 TRBD1 TGTGCCAGCAGGCACAGGGGGACTGGGGCCAACGTCCTGACTTTC CASRHRGTGANVLTF
14 TRBJ2-3 . TRBV6-1 . TGTGCCAGCAGTGAAGTGCAGGGCACAGATACGCAGTATTTT CASSEVQGTDTQYF
16 TRBJ2-5 . TRBV28 . TGTGCCAGCAGTTCGAGGACTGTCAGAACTAAAGAGACCCAGTACTTC CASSSRTVRTKETQYF
13 TRBJ1-1 . TRBV18 . TGTGCCAGCTCACCATCCACAGGGACGGTAGCTTTCTTT CASSPSTGTVAFF
15 TRBJ1-2 . TRBV14 TRBD1 TGTGCCAGCAGCCGGACAGGGCTGGGGACTTATGGCTACACCTTC CASSRTGLGTYGYTF
15 TRBJ1-2 . TRBV11-2 . TGTGCCAGCAGCTTACTCCACTCAGGAAACTATGGCTACACCTTC CASSLLHSGNYGYTF
16 TRBJ2-5 . TRBV3-1/TRBV3-2 . TGTGCCAGCAGCAACAATGCAGGCCAGAATTACGAGACCCAGTACTTC CASSNNAGQNYETQYF
15 TRBJ2-7 . TRBV18 . TGTGCCAGCTCACCAGGAGCGGGCCGATGGGACGAGCAGTACTTC CASSPGAGRWDEQYF
15 TRBJ1-2 . TRBV28 TRBD1 TGTGCCAGCAGCCCCTCCGACAGGGGATCGTATGGCTACACCTTC CASSPSDRGSYGYTF
14 TRBJ2-5 . TRBV5-1 TRBD2 TGCGCCAGCAGCCCGGGGGGGGTACAAGAGACCCAGTACTTC CASSPGGVQETQYF
14 TRBJ1-1 few TRBV10-3 . TGTGCCATCAAGGAAACAGGGATGGGCACTGAAGCTTTCTTT CAIKETGMGTEAFF
12 TRBJ1-2 . TRBV12-3/TRBV12-4 TRBD1 TGTGCCAGCAGTAGGGACAGTGGGCGCTACACCTTC CASSRDSGRYTF
15 TRBJ2-7 . TRBV6-5 TRBD1 TGTGCCAGCAGTTACTCGTCGGACAGGCAATACGAGCAGTACTTC CASSYSSDRQYEQYF
12 TRBJ1-2 few TRBV30 . TGTGCCTTTAACCTAGCTAACTATGGCTACACCTTC CAFNLANYGYTF
14 TRBJ1-1 . TRBV5-1 . TGCGCCAGCATGCCCTTATACGGGAACACTGAAGCTTTCTTT CASMPLYGNTEAFF
13 TRBJ1-2 . TRBV2 . TGTGCCAGCAGCCCACGGGACTCCTATGGCTACACCTTC CASSPRDSYGYTF
15 TRBJ2-3 . TRBV6-5 TRBD2 TGTGCCAGCAGTCCTGGGACTAGCGGCACAGATACGCAGTATTTT CASSPGTSGTDTQYF
14 TRBJ1-6 once TRBV11-2 TRBD1 TGTGCCAGCAGTGGACAGGTCTTCGGGTCACCCCTCCACTTT CASSGQVFGSPLHF
13 TRBJ2-2 . TRBV5-6 . TGTGCCAGCAGCTGGGCAGGCACCGGGGAGCTGTTTTTT CASSWAGTGELFF
12 TRBJ2-7 few TRBV29-1 . TGCAGCGTTGAGTCGGGAACTCGAGAGCAGTACTTC CSVESGTREQYF